This TCR beta chain was profiled in a study of cytomegalovirus exposure and HLA in healthy donors. Study-wide results and limits: Across donors, sequencing depth was assumed by presence/absence analyses to be roughly uniform.

Points on this clone: Its antigen is still unknown.

V lost 1 base, J lost 4 bases, and 6 bases stayed unmatched. The V gene's germline CDR1 is LGHNA and CDR2 YSLEER. The CDR3 is made up of 15 amino acids. It was with 60 Vbeta and 13 Jbeta primers that the PCR ran. Sequencing used immunoSEQ multiplex PCR; TCRdb keeps in-frame clones, though not all of them. The sample holds 150,000 or so clones, around 83% seen once. The J gene is TRBJ2-7, the V gene TRBV4-3, with TRBD2 matching over 8 bases. Sample: PBMCs. The clonotype originates from a male donor in good health and CMV-seropositive. CDR3 nucleotide sequence: TGCGCCAGCAGCCAAGCCAGCGGGGGACCTTACGAGCAGTACTTC. It encodes CASSQASGGPYEQYF.